These 22 T cell receptor beta chains were sequenced from one sample in a study of radiation and T cells in renal cell carcinoma. Indicated time point: blood 2 weeks post-SBRT. Treatment meaning: 15 Gy SBRT to primary tumor, nephrectomy 4 weeks later. The data were produced by immunoSEQ multiplex PCR, yet TCRdb's version contains in-frame clones alone and is incomplete. This repertoire shows about 130,000 clones, approximately 85% found once; its top ten account for 5% to 6.5%. The specimen was blood, collected from a patient whose treatment included radiotherapy and nephrectomy. These receptors all come from a man in his forties or fifties with renal cell carcinoma.

The chain employs TRBV7-3 and TRBJ2-5; TRBD1 might be the D (6 bases). The CDR3 totals 15 residues. Germline V gene sequence: CDR1 SGHTA, CDR2 FQGTGA. V was trimmed by 4 bases and J by 0 bases, leaving 12 bases between them. In nucleotides, the CDR3 is TGTGCCAGCAGCTCCGCCGGGACAAACCAAGAGACCCAGTACTTC. Encoded protein: CASSSAGTNQETQYF.

The CDR3 nucleotides read TGCGCCAGCAGTCACACAGGCGCCTCAACTAATGAAAAACTGTTTTTT. Translation: CASSHTGASTNEKLFF. V gene TRBV5-1 combines with J gene TRBJ1-4; D perhaps matches TRBD1 (5 bases). CDR3 size: 16 residues. CDR1 is SGHRS and CDR2 is YFSETQ in the germline V gene. V was shortened by 5 bases and J by 0 bases, with 14 bases between the two germline ends.

The chain employs TRBV5-6 and TRBJ2-4; D call uncertain. V lost 0 bases and J 0 bases, leaving 7 bases between the germline ends. Germline loops: CDR1 SGHDT, CDR2 YYEEEE. CDR3 size: 15 residues. The CDR3 DNA follows: TGTGCCAGCAGCTTGGGCGGATTAGCCAAAAACATTCAGTACTTC. Protein: CASSLGGLAKNIQYF.

The CDR3 spells CASSMLVDQPQHF. Here the CDR3 DNA reads TGTGCCAGTAGTATGTTAGTGGATCAGCCCCAGCATTTT. The V call is TRBV19, the J call TRBJ1-5; D is unresolved. Trimming shortened V by 3 bases and J by 5 bases, and 8 bases separated the two germline ends. Germline CDR1 reads LNHDA; CDR2 reads SQIVND (reference sequence). This CDR3 spans 13 amino acids.

This clone showed up just a few times. CDR3 loop: CASSLAEGRADTQYF. The CDR3 DNA reads as TGTGCCAGCAGCTTAGCCGAAGGTAGGGCAGATACGCAGTATTTT. J is TRBJ2-3 and V is TRBV7-9; D call uncertain. The ends were cut back, 0 bases at V and 4 bases at J, with 11 bases in the middle. Germline loops: CDR1 SEHNR, CDR2 FQNEAQ (reference sequence). The CDR3 runs 15 residues.

This chain connects TRBV10-1 to TRBJ2-3, with D possibly being TRBD2 (6 bases). The ends were cut back, 5 bases at V and 7 bases at J, with 10 bases in the middle. This CDR3 comprises 12 residues. Germline-derived CDR1 and CDR2 are WNHNN and SYGVQD (reference sequence). CDR3 sequence: CASSPGTYTQYF. The CDR3 DNA is TGCGCCAGCAGTCCCGGGACTTATACGCAGTATTTT.

The chain recombines TRBV5-4 with TRBJ1-2; 10 bases are a match to TRBD1. Germline V gene sequence: CDR1 SGHNT, CDR2 YYREEE (reference sequence). V lost 4 bases to trimming and J lost 8 bases; unmatched junction nucleotides: 8. This CDR3 is 14 amino acids long. The CDR3: CASSIGQGVEGYTF. CDR3 coding DNA: TGTGCCAGCAGCATTGGACAGGGGGTTGAAGGCTACACCTTC.

The chain couples TRBV5-6 to TRBJ1-5; 7 positions match TRBD1. Germline V gives CDR1 SGHDT, CDR2 YYEEEE. This CDR3 is built from 14 residues. Trimming took 2 bases from V and 6 from J; bases not matched to a gene: 5. CDR3 coding DNA: TGTGCCAGCAGCTTCGAGGGGGCGGGTCAGCCCCAGCATTTT. It translates to CASSFEGAGQPQHF. The full variable domain, with the rest looked up from reference TRBV5-6 and TRBJ1-5, is DAGVTQSPTHLIKTRGQQVTLRCSPKSGHDTVSWYQQALGQGPQFIFQYYEEEERQRGNFPDRFSGHQFPNYSSELNVNALLLGDSALYLCASSFEGAGQPQHFGDGTRLSIL.

This rearrangement joins TRBV4-2 to TRBJ1-5; the D gene is possibly TRBD1 (5 bases). CDR1 is LGHNA and CDR2 is YNFKEQ in the germline V gene. The length of the CDR3 is 18 residues. The germline V and J ends were trimmed by 4 bases and 0 bases, with 19 bases remaining between them. The CDR3 coding sequence is TGTGCCAGCAGCCCGCAAGGACACGGTACAGATAGCAATCAGCCCCAGCATTTT. This codes for CASSPQGHGTDSNQPQHF.

The chain joins TRBV27 to TRBJ1-1, with 10 nucleotides matching TRBD1. From germline, CDR1 is MNHEY and CDR2 SMNVEV (reference sequence). J was trimmed by 5 bases and V by 5 bases; bases with no gene match: 11. The CDR3 totals 16 residues. The CDR3 reads CASSAGDRGLGTEAFF. The CDR3 DNA reads TGTGCCAGCAGTGCCGGTGACAGGGGGCTAGGGACTGAAGCTTTCTTT.

This rearrangement joins TRBV21-1 to TRBJ2-7; the table calls TRBD1, which could not be checked here. TRBV21-1 is a recognized pseudogene. The CDR3 is 18 amino acids. The chain's CDR3 is CASSKARLPQGELYEQYF. The CDR3 DNA is TGTGCCAGCAGCAAAGCCAGGCTTCCGCAGGGGGAACTATACGAGCAGTACTTC.

CDR3 sequence reads: CASSSPGQDNTEAFF. The CDR3 nucleotides read TGCGCCAGCAGCTCTCCGGGACAGGACAACACTGAAGCTTTCTTT. The chain couples TRBV5-1 to TRBJ1-1, with 8 positions matching TRBD1. The CDR3 length is 15 residues. Losses at the gene ends were 3 bases for V and 2 bases for J; bases not matched to a gene: 6. Germline CDR1 is SGHRS and CDR2 is YFSETQ.

The chain combines TRBV14 with TRBJ2-7, with TRBD2 matching over 8 bases. The CDR3 consists of 17 residues. Trimming removed 4 bases from V and 2 bases from J; junction bases left unmatched: 13. CDR1 and CDR2 (germline): SGHDN, FVKESK. For the CDR3, the DNA is TGTGCCAGCAGCCGAACCTACACGGGAGGGGATCCCTACGAGCAGTACTTC. Encoded protein: CASSRTYTGGDPYEQYF.

With regard to this clone: The final CDR3 position lacks the conserved phenylalanine or tryptophan, pointing to a likely read error. The rearrangement uses TRBV6-5 and TRBJ1-2; the match to TRBD1 covers 9 bases. CDR1 MNHEY and CDR2 SVGAGI come from the germline V gene. The CDR3 length is 14 residues. V lost 0 bases, J lost 6 bases, and 2 bases stayed unmatched. CDR3 sequence reads: CASSYSGTGNGYTL. CDR3 sequence (DNA): TGTGCCAGCAGTTACTCCGGGACAGGGAATGGCTACACCCTC.

The chain couples TRBV2 to TRBJ2-6, with D hard to call. Germline values: CDR1 SNHLY, CDR2 FYNNEI. Trimming cost V 3 bases and J 13 bases, with 7 bases left between them. The CDR3 has 11 amino acids. The CDR3 loop reads CASSETRVLTF. CDR3 bases: TGTGCCAGCAGTGAGACTCGTGTCCTGACTTTC.

The rearrangement joins TRBV7-9 to TRBJ2-5; D remains ambiguous. CDR1 SEHNR and CDR2 FQNEAQ come from the germline V gene (reference sequence). This CDR3 comprises 14 residues. Trimming stripped 5 bases from V and 4 bases from J, with 14 bases between. This CDR3 reads CASSRSQTPETQYF. In DNA, the CDR3 is TGTGCCAGCAGCCGATCACAGACCCCAGAGACCCAGTACTTC.

The chain joins TRBV18 to TRBJ1-2; 8 nucleotides match TRBD1. The CDR3 loop spans 12 amino acids. V dropped 3 bases and J dropped 8; count of bases not matched to a gene: 2. The germline CDR1 and CDR2 sequences are KGHSH and LQKENI. The CDR3 loop is CASSPGQGGYTF. The DNA of the CDR3 is TGTGCCAGCTCACCCGGACAGGGCGGCTACACCTTC. Full variable domain (missing parts from reference TRBV18 and TRBJ1-2): NAGVMQNPRHLVRRRGQEARLRCSPMKGHSHVYWYRQLPEEGLKFMVYLQKENIIDESGMPKERFSAEFPKEGPSILRIQQVVRGDSAAYFCASSPGQGGYTFGSGTRLTVV.

The rearrangement links TRBV5-1 to TRBJ2-7; a weak D match, TRBD2 (7 bases). V lost 4 bases and J lost 3, with 14 bases in between. The CDR3 length is 14 residues. Germline CDR1 reads SGHRS; CDR2 reads YFSETQ. The CDR3 reads CASSAGAVIYEQYF. CDR3 DNA sequence: TGCGCCAGCAGCGCGGGGGCAGTTATCTACGAGCAGTACTTC.

V usage is TRBV4-3 and J usage is TRBJ2-5; TRBD2 matches at 9 bases. CDR1 is LGHNA and CDR2 is YSLEER in the germline V gene. V shed 0 bases and J 3 bases; nucleotides not matched to a gene: 8. The CDR3 extends over 17 amino acids. The CDR3 loop is CASSQDGLASGKETQYF. CDR3 in DNA: TGCGCCAGCAGCCAAGACGGTTTGGCTAGCGGGAAAGAGACCCAGTACTTC.

This clone was seen more than once but under ten times. This chain uses TRBV18 with TRBJ1-1; D gene unclear. Trimming stripped 0 bases from V and 3 bases from J, with 11 bases between. Germline CDR1 KGHSH, CDR2 LQKENI. The CDR3 contains 15 residues. The CDR3 reads CASSPPKKGYTEAFF. The CDR3 nucleotides read TGTGCCAGCTCACCACCGAAGAAAGGGTACACTGAAGCTTTCTTT.

This chain uses TRBV10-3 with TRBJ1-1; a possible D gene is TRBD1 (5 bases). Trimming removed 10 bases from V and 2 bases from J, with 11 bases in between. Germline lookup yields CDR1 ENHRY and CDR2 SYGVKD. CDR3 size: 12 residues. CDR3 DNA: TGTGCCACTAAACGGGACAACACTGAAGCTTTCTTT. Its protein product is CATKRDNTEAFF.

This chain joins TRBV28 and TRBJ2-7, with D tentatively TRBD2 (6 bases). Trimming stripped 6 bases from V and 3 bases from J, with 18 bases between. Germline values: CDR1 MDHEN, CDR2 SYDVKM. The CDR3 contains 15 residues. This chain's CDR3 is CASSYPSDPYYEQYF. DNA for the CDR3: TGTGCCAGCAGCTATCCTAGCGACCCTTACTACGAGCAGTACTTC.